This T cell receptor (beta chain) was identified in a study of blood T cells in healthy people across ages. Findings and limits, study-wide: Fewer expanded clones and more diversity marked long-lived versus aged donors. Estimated diversity, derived from one million T cells, was regarded as an underestimate.

Samples each yielded at least 6 micrograms of total RNA. On this clonotype: Its antigen is undetermined. One end of the junction fails to match germline, which may point to a read error.

Combining a sample-barcoded 5' primer with a J-beta primer mix, a second PCR ran for about 6 to 11 cycles. No fewer than 3 million CDR3-containing paired-end reads came from each sample. TCRdb re-derived calls from the 5' RACE reads in MiXCR, one entry per CDR3 protein. The sample yields about 1.5 million distinct CDR3 sequences, approximately 43% seen once. The germline CDR1 and CDR2 sequences are SGHTA and FQGNSA. The CDR3 sequence is 15 residues long. The sample comprised blood. The genes are TRBV7-2 and TRBJ2-5, with 7 bases matching TRBD2. The receptor was isolated from a woman younger than 30 in good health. The CDR3 region is CASRLAGGLQETQYF. The CDR3 DNA is TGTGCCAGCAGGTTAGCGGGCGGCCTCCAAGAGACCCAGTACTTC.